Listed here are 18 T cell receptor beta chains from one sample, sequenced in a study of cytomegalovirus exposure and HLA in healthy donors. Both 60 Vbeta primers and 13 Jbeta primers went into the PCR. Sequencing used immunoSEQ multiplex PCR; TCRdb keeps in-frame clones, though not all of them. The sample lists around 70,000 clones, around 70% occurring once. The sequenced sample was PBMCs. These receptors all stem from a human donor in good health.

This clone was seen a few times. V gene TRBV29-1 combines with J gene TRBJ2-5; no clear D gene. Germline loops: CDR1 SQVTM, CDR2 ANQGSEA. Trimming took off 7 bases at V and 2 bases at J, with 11 bases between the two ends. This CDR3 region has 12 residues. CDR3 sequence: CSALSAQETQYF. The CDR3, as DNA: TGCAGCGCCTTGTCAGCGCAAGAGACCCAGTACTTC.

The chain employs TRBV18 and TRBJ2-5; the D gene is possibly TRBD1 (5 bases). CDR1 KGHSH and CDR2 LQKENI come from the germline V gene. V lost 6 bases, J lost 3 bases, and 11 bases lay in between. The CDR3 loop spans 13 amino acids. The CDR3 region has the DNA TGTGCCAGCTCTCACTTCAGGGAAGAGACCCAGTACTTC. It is translated as CASSHFREETQYF.

The rearrangement joins TRBV7-8 to TRBJ1-1, with D tentatively TRBD1 (6 bases). The CDR3 spans 15 residues. Looked up from germline, CDR1 is SGHVS and CDR2 is FQNEAQ. Trimming removed 4 bases at V and 0 bases at J, with 12 bases between. The CDR3 protein is CASSSGVFMNTEAFF. CDR3 DNA: TGTGCCAGCAGCTCAGGGGTCTTTATGAACACTGAAGCTTTCTTT.

V usage is TRBV2 and J usage is TRBJ1-2, with 7 bases that match TRBD1. Trimming cost V 7 bases and J 8 bases; bases outside gene matches: 7. The length of the CDR3 is 12 residues. Germline V CDR1 and CDR2: SNHLY, FYNNEI. The CDR3 sequence: CASTPGGRGYTF. For the CDR3, the DNA is TGTGCCAGCACCCCAGGGGGGCGCGGCTACACCTTC.

The chain has TRBV10-1 and TRBJ2-1, with 9 bases matching TRBD2. The junction had 7 bases not matched to a gene; V was cut back by 4 bases and J by 0 bases. The germline gives CDR1 WNHNN, CDR2 SYGVQD (reference sequence). The CDR3 has 17 residues. The CDR3 spells CASSVNPSGASYNEQFF. The CDR3 DNA reads as TGCGCCAGCAGTGTAAATCCTAGCGGGGCCTCCTACAATGAGCAGTTCTTC.

The J gene is TRBJ1-5, the V gene TRBV19; D is ambiguous. The CDR3 runs to 17 residues. Germline loops: CDR1 LNHDA, CDR2 SQIVND (reference sequence). The V end lost 0 bases, the J end lost 4 bases, and 16 bases lay between the germline ends. This chain's CDR3 is CASSIDSSLTRNQPQHF. CDR3 coding DNA: TGTGCCAGTAGTATAGATAGTTCCCTGACAAGGAATCAGCCCCAGCATTTT.

V and J are TRBV5-1 and TRBJ2-7, with 7 positions matching TRBD1. The germline V gene encodes CDR1 SGHRS and CDR2 YFSETQ. Losses at the gene ends were 5 bases for V and 3 bases for J; bases not matched to a gene: 2. The CDR3 covers 12 residues. The CDR3 is CASSRDSYEQYF. CDR3 coding DNA: TGCGCCAGCAGTCGGGACAGCTACGAGCAGTACTTC.

The genes are TRBV18 and TRBJ1-1; D remains ambiguous. Trimming removed 0 bases at V and 3 bases at J, with 8 bases between. This CDR3 is built from 14 residues. Looked up from germline, CDR1 is KGHSH and CDR2 is LQKENI. CDR3 region: CASSPPTRDTEAFF. CDR3 DNA sequence: TGTGCCAGCTCACCACCGACCCGGGACACTGAAGCTTTCTTT.

The chain joins TRBV2 to TRBJ1-5, with a tentative D call TRBD1 (6 bases). Trimming removed 7 bases at V and 3 bases at J, with 16 bases between. Looked up from germline, CDR1 is SNHLY and CDR2 is FYNNEI. The CDR3 consists of 15 residues. The CDR3 is CASTPYRATNQPQHF. The CDR3 DNA follows: TGTGCCAGCACACCCTACAGGGCAACCAATCAGCCCCAGCATTTT.

This clone has a single count. This sequence joins TRBV2 and TRBJ2-3, with TRBD2 matching 9 bases. Trimming took 9 bases from V and 2 from J; bases not matched to a gene: 9. CDR1 SNHLY and CDR2 FYNNEI come from the germline V gene. This CDR3 spans 15 amino acids. The CDR3 DNA reads as TGTGCCAGAACTCCTAGCGGGACAGTCACAGATACGCAGTATTTT. Protein product: CARTPSGTVTDTQYF.

The chain couples TRBV6-5 to TRBJ1-5; D is ambiguous. The CDR3 has 13 residues. Germline CDR1 is MNHEY and CDR2 is SVGAGI. V lost 4 bases to trimming and J lost 7 bases, with 11 bases between them. CDR3 residues: CASSLNSGQPQHF. The CDR3 bases are TGTGCCAGCAGTTTAAACTCGGGACAGCCCCAGCATTTT.

This clone was seen only a few times. J is TRBJ2-2 and V is TRBV12-5; no definite D call. This CDR3 is 12 amino acids long. Deletions cut 2 bases from V and 6 bases from J, with 4 bases between. Germline-derived CDR1 and CDR2 are LGHNT and FRNRAP. CDR3 region: CASGLLSGELFF. Here the CDR3 DNA reads TGTGCTAGTGGTTTGCTTTCCGGGGAGCTGTTTTTT. The full variable domain, its missing parts supplied by reference TRBV12-5 and TRBJ2-2, is DARVTQTPRHKVTEMGQEVTMRCQPILGHNTVFWYRQTMMQGLELLAYFRNRAPLDDSGMPKDRFSAEMPDATLATLKIQPSEPRDSAVYFCASGLLSGELFFGEGSRLTVL.

This clone was observed a handful of times. The rearrangement uses TRBV7-2 and TRBJ1-2; TRBD1 agrees at 8 bases. The CDR3 extends over 15 amino acids. The germline gives CDR1 SGHTA, CDR2 FQGNSA. Germline trimming cut 8 bases from V and 4 bases from J; bases unmatched to any gene: 12. For the CDR3, the DNA is TGTGCCAGCCCTAACCGGACAGGGAGTTCCTATGGCTACACCTTC. Protein: CASPNRTGSSYGYTF. Full variable domain (rest looked up from reference TRBV7-2 and TRBJ1-2): GAGVSQSPSNKVTEKGKDVELRCDPISGHTALYWYRQSLGQGLEFLIYFQGNSAPDKSGLPSDRFSAERTGGSVSTLTIQRTQQEDSAVYLCASPNRTGSSYGYTFGSGTRLTVV.

This chain's CDR3 is CASSVVPGAGYTF. CDR3 coding DNA: TGTGCCAGCAGCGTGGTACCAGGGGCTGGCTACACCTTC. The J gene is TRBJ1-2, the V gene TRBV9; possible D gene TRBD1, 6 bases. Trimming left V 2 bases short and J 7 bases short, with 12 bases between. This CDR3 comprises 13 residues. Per germline, CDR1 SGDLS and CDR2 YYNGEE.

This clone came up a few times. A junction boundary mismatches the germline segment, possibly from a read error. The rearrangement uses TRBV7-9 and TRBJ1-1; 7 nucleotides line up with TRBD1. The length of the CDR3 is 13 residues. CDR1 is SEHNR and CDR2 is FQNEAQ in the germline V gene (reference sequence). CDR3 nucleotide sequence: TGTTCCAGCAGCAGGGGGGGTTCTCCTGAAGCTTTCTTT. It yields the protein CSSSRGGSPEAFF. The full variable domain, rest sourced from reference TRBV7-9 and TRBJ1-1, is DTGVSQNPRHKITKRGQNVTFRCDPISEHNRLYWYRQTLGQGPEFLTYFQNEAQLEKSRLLSDRFSAERPKGSFSTLEIQRTEQGDSAMYLCSSSRGGSPEAFFGQGTRLTVV.

The gene calls are TRBV5-4 and TRBJ2-5, with 7 positions matching TRBD2. Germline values: CDR1 SGHNT, CDR2 YYREEE (reference sequence). V gave up 4 bases and J gave up 4 bases; unmatched junction bases: 13. This CDR3 contains 16 residues. DNA of the CDR3: TGTGCCAGCAGCAAAGGGACGACTGCGGGGGTAGAGACCCAGTACTTC. Residues: CASSKGTTAGVETQYF.

The V gene is TRBV5-4, the J gene TRBJ1-2; TRBD1 agrees at 9 bases. This CDR3 region has 14 residues. V shed 4 bases and J 2 bases; nucleotides not matched to a gene: 3. Germline CDR1 and CDR2: SGHNT and YYREEE (reference sequence). The CDR3, as DNA: TGTGCCAGCAGCCTCGGGACAGGGAACTATGGCTACACCTTC. Translation: CASSLGTGNYGYTF.

This chain joins TRBV4-1 and TRBJ1-5; no reliable D call. V was pared by 2 bases and J by 4 bases, with 6 bases between. Germline V gene lookup returns CDR1 MGHRA and CDR2 YSYEKL. The length of the CDR3 is 13 residues. The CDR3 region is CASSQQENQPQHF. The CDR3 coding sequence is TGCGCCAGCAGCCAACAGGAAAATCAGCCCCAGCATTTT.